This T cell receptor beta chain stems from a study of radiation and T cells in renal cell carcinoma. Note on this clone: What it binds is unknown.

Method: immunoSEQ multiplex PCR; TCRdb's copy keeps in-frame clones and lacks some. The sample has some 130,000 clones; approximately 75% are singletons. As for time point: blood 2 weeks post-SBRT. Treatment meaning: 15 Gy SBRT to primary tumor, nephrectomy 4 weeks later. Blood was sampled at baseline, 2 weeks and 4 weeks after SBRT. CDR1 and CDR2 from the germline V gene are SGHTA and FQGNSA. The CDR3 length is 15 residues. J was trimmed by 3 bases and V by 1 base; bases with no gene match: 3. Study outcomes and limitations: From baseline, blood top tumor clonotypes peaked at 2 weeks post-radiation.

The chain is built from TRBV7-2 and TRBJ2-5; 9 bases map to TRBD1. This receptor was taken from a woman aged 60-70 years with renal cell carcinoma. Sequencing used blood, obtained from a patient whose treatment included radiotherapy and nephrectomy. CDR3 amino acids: CASSLGGTGKETQYF. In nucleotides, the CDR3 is TGTGCCAGCAGCTTAGGAGGGACAGGGAAAGAGACCCAGTACTTC.